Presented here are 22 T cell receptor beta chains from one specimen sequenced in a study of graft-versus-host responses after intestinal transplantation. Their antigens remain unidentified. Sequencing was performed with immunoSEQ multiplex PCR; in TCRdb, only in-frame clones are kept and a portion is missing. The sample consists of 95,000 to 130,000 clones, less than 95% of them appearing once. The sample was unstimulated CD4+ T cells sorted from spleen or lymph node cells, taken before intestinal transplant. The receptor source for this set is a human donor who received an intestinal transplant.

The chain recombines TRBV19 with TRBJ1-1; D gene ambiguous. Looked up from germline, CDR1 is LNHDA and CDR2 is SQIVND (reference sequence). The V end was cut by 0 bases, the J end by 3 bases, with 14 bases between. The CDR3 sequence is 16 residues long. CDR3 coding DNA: TGTGCCAGTAGTATAGATCCGAGCTCGGGTTACACTGAAGCTTTCTTT. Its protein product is CASSIDPSSGYTEAFF.

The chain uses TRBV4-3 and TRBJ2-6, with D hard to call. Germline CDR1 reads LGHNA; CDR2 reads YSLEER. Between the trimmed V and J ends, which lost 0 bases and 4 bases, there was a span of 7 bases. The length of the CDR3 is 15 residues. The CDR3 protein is CASSQDLGGANVLTF. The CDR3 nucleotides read TGCGCCAGCAGCCAAGATCTCGGGGGGGCCAACGTCCTGACTTTC.

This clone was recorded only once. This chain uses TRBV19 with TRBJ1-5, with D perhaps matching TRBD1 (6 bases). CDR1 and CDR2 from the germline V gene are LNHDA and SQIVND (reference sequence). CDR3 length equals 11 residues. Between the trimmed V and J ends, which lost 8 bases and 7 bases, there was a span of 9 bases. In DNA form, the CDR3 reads TGTGCCAGTGGGGGCCCCCAGCCCCAGCATTTT. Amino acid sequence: CASGGPQPQHF.

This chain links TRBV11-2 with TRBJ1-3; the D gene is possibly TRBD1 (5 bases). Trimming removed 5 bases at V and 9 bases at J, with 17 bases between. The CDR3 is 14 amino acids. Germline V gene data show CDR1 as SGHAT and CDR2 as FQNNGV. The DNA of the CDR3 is TGTGCCAGCAGCCCCTTGGGGCCACGGCCCACCATATATTTT. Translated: CASSPLGPRPTIYF.

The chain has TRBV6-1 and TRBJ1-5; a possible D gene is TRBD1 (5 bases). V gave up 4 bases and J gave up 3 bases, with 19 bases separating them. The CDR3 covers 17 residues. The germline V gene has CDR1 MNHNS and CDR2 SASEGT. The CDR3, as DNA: TGTGCCAGCAGTGGTCCTCAGGGTACTAACTTCAATCAGCCCCAGCATTTT. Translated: CASSGPQGTNFNQPQHF.

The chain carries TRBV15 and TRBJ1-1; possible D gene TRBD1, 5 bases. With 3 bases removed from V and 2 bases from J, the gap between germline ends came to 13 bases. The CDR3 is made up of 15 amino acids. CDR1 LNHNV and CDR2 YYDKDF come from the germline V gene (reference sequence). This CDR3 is CATSRDSRVNTEAFF. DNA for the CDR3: TGTGCCACCAGCAGGGATTCCAGGGTAAACACTGAAGCTTTCTTT.

In DNA form, the CDR3 reads TGTGCCAGCAGAACACTACCGAACACCGGGGAGCTGTTTTTT. Amino acid sequence: CASRTLPNTGELFF. The chain has TRBV6-4 and TRBJ2-2; D not resolved. CDR1 is MRHNA and CDR2 is SNTAGT in the germline V gene. V was cut by 6 bases and J by 0 bases, with 8 bases left in between. The CDR3 totals 14 residues.

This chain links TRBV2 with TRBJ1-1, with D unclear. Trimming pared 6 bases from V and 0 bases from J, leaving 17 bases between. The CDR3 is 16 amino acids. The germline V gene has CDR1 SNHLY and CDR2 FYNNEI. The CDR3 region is CASSQRRILMNTEAFF. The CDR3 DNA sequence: TGTGCCAGCAGCCAGAGGCGGATTCTGATGAACACTGAAGCTTTCTTT.

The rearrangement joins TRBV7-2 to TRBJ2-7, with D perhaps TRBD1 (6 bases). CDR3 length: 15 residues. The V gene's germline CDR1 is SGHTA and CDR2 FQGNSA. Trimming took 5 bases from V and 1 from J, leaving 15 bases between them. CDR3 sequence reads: CASSQPGDLSYEQYF. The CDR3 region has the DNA TGTGCCAGCAGCCAACCAGGGGATCTTTCCTACGAGCAGTACTTC.

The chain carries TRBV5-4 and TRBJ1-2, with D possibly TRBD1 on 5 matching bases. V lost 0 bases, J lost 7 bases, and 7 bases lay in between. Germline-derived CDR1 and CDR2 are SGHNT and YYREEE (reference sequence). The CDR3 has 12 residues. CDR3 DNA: TGTGCCAGCAGCTTGGGCCAGGGTGGCTACACCTTC. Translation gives CASSLGQGGYTF.

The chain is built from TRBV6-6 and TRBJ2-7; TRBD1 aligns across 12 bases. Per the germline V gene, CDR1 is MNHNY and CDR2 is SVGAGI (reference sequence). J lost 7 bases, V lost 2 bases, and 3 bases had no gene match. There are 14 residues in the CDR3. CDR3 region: CASSYRDRGLEQYF. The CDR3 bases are TGTGCCAGCAGTTACCGGGACAGGGGGCTTGAGCAGTACTTC.

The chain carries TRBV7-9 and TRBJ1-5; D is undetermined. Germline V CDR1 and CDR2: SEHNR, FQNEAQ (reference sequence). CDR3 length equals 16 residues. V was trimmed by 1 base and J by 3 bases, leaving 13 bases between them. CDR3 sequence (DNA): TGTGCCAGCAGCTTAGGAGGAGGGCGGAACAATCAGCCCCAGCATTTT. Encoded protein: CASSLGGGRNNQPQHF.

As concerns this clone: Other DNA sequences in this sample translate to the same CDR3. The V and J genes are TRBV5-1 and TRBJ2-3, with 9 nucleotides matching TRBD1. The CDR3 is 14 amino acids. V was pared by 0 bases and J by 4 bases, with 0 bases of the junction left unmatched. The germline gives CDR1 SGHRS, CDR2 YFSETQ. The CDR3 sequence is CASSLGQGADTQYF. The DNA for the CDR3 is TGCGCCAGCAGCTTGGGACAGGGGGCAGATACGCAGTATTTT. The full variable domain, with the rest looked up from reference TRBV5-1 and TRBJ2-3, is KAGVTQTPRYLIKTRGQQVTLSCSPISGHRSVSWYQQTPGQGLQFLFEYFSETQRNKGNFPGRFSGRQFSNSRSEMNVSTLELGDSALYLCASSLGQGADTQYFGPGTRLTVL.

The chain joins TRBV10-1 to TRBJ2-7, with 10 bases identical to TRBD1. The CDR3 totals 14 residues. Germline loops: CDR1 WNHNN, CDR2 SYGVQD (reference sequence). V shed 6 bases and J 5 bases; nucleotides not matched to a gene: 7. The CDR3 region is CASRPGGQGDEQYF. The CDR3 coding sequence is TGCGCCAGCAGACCGGGAGGACAGGGGGACGAGCAGTACTTC.

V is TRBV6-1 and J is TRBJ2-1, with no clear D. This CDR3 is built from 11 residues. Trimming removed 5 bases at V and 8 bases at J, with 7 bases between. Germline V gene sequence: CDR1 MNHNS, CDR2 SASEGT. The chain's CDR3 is CASSRQDEQFF. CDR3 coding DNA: TGTGCCAGCAGTAGGCAGGATGAGCAGTTCTTC.

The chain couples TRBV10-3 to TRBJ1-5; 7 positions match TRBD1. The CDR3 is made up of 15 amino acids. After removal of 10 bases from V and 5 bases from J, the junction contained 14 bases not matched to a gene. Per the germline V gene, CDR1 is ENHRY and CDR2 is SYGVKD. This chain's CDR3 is CATARSTGDYQPQHF. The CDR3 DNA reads TGTGCCACCGCACGGTCTACAGGGGATTATCAGCCCCAGCATTTT.

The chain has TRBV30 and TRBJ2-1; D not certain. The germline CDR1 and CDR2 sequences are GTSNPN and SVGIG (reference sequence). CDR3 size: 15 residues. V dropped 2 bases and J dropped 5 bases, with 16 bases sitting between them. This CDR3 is CAWSRNHNRNNEQFF. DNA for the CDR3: TGTGCCTGGAGTAGAAACCACAACAGAAACAATGAGCAGTTCTTC. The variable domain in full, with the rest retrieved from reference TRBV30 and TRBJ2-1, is SQTIHQWPATLVQPVGSPLSLECTVEGTSNPNLYWYRQAAGRGLQLLFYSVGIGQISSEVPQNLSASRPQDRQFILSSKKLLLSDSGFYLCAWSRNHNRNNEQFFGPGTRLTVL.

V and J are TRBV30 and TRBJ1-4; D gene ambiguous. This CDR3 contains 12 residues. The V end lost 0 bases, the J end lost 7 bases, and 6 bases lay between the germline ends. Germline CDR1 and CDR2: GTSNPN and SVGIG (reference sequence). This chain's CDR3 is CAWSVRSEKLFF. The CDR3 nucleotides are TGTGCCTGGAGTGTCCGGAGTGAAAAACTGTTTTTT.

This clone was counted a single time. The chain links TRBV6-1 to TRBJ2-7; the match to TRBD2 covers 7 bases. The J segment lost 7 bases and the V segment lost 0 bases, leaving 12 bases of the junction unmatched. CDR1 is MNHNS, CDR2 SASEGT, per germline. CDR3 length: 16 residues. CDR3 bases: TGTGCCAGCAGTGAAGCGCGGGGGAGAGGCGCGGGTGAGCAGTACTTC. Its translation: CASSEARGRGAGEQYF.

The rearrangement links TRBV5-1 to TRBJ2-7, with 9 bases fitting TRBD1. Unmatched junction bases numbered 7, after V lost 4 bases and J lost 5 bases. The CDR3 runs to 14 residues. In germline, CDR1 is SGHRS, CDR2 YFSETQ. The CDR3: CASSEPGQGNEQYF. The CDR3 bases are TGCGCCAGCAGCGAACCGGGACAGGGCAACGAGCAGTACTTC.

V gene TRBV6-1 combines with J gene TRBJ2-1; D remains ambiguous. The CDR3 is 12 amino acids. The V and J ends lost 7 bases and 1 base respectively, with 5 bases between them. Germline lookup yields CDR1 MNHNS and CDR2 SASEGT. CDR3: CASTSSYNEQFF. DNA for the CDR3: TGTGCCAGCACTAGTTCCTACAATGAGCAGTTCTTC.

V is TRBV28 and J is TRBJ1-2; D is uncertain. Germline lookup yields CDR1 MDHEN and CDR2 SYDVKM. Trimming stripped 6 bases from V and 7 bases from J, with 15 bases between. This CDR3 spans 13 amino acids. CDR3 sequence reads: CASREFPGSGYTF. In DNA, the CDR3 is TGTGCCAGCAGGGAGTTCCCTGGCAGTGGCTACACCTTC.